These T cell receptor beta chains were read from a single sample in a study of blood T cell repertoires in COVID-19. The method was immunoSEQ multiplex PCR; TCRdb's version includes in-frame clones alone and lacks a portion of them. The sample consists of more than 150,000 clones, 85% to 90% of them appearing once. The source material was peripheral blood. The receptors stem from a man aged 65-85 years with active or convalescent COVID-19. The CDR3 runs from the conserved cysteine through the conserved F or W. A D gene is named only where the DNA matches it firmly. A clone size is listed for some rows: how often the clone was seen (once, few, many), or a class if it is expanded.

>TRBD1|TRBV18|TRBJ2-1|NA
CASSPGTGGFNEQFF
TGTGCCAGCTCACCCGGGACAGGGGGTTTCAATGAGCAGTTCTTC
>NA|TRBV5-1|TRBJ1-2|NA
CASSLSSGGNKHGYTF
TGCGCCAGCAGCTTGTCATCGGGGGGCAACAAGCATGGCTACACCTTC
>TRBD2|TRBV24-1|TRBJ2-1|NA
CATSDPSGSSYNEQFF
TGTGCCACCAGTGACCCCAGCGGGAGCTCCTACAATGAGCAGTTCTTC
>TRBD2|TRBV2|TRBJ2-7|NA
CASIAGGGHEQYF
TGTGCCAGCATTGCGGGAGGGGGGCACGAGCAGTACTTC
>TRBD1|TRBV9|TRBJ2-2|NA
CASSSHAVGRGLSAGELFF
TGTGCCAGCAGCTCACACGCGGTGGGCAGGGGGCTAAGTGCCGGGGAGCTGTTTTTT
>TRBD1|TRBV9|TRBJ1-2|NA
CASSFGQGEGYGYTF
TGTGCCAGCAGCTTCGGACAGGGAGAAGGCTATGGCTACACCTTC
>NA|TRBV4-1|TRBJ1-2|NA
CASSPEASGNYGYTF
TGCGCCAGCAGCCCCGAAGCGAGCGGTAACTATGGCTACACCTTC
>TRBD2|TRBV15|TRBJ2-1|NA
CATSRGSGGGYNEQFF
TGTGCCACCAGCAGAGGGTCTGGCGGGGGGTACAATGAGCAGTTCTTC
>TRBD2|TRBV5-4|TRBJ2-5|NA
CASSRLAGGRGETQYF
TGTGCCAGCAGCCGACTAGCGGGGGGCAGGGGAGAGACCCAGTACTTC
>TRBD2|TRBV28|TRBJ2-5|few
CASSFRQVTSGLQETQYF
TGTGCCAGCAGTTTCCGGCAGGTTACTAGCGGACTCCAAGAGACCCAGTACTTC
>TRBD2|TRBV27|TRBJ2-1|NA
CASRRASGNNEQFF
TGTGCCAGCAGACGTGCTAGCGGAAACAATGAGCAGTTCTTC
>NA|TRBV7-9|TRBJ1-1|NA
CASSLAVWANTEAFF
TGTGCCAGCAGCTTAGCGGTCTGGGCCAACACTGAAGCTTTCTTT
>NA|TRBV28|TRBJ2-2|NA
CASSTPPAGELFF
TGTGCCAGCAGTACCCCCCCGGCCGGGGAGCTGTTTTTT
>NA|TRBV28|TRBJ1-5|NA
CASNPTQGIAGNQPQHF
TGTGCCAGCAATCCTACTCAGGGGATTGCGGGCAATCAGCCCCAGCATTTT
>TRBD1|TRBV28|TRBJ2-7|NA
CASSLSPTGGNYEQYF
TGTGCCAGCAGTTTATCACCCACAGGGGGAAACTACGAGCAGTACTTC
>TRBD1|TRBV9|TRBJ1-6|NA
CASSTRQGNSPLHF
TGTGCCAGCAGCACTAGACAGGGTAATTCACCCCTCCACTTT
>NA|TRBV7-9|TRBJ1-5|NA
CASREGGADHQPQHF
TGTGCCAGCAGAGAGGGCGGGGCAGATCATCAGCCCCAGCATTTT
>NA|TRBV20-1|TRBJ1-2|NA
CSARGGDGYTF
TGCAGTGCTAGAGGGGGGGATGGCTACACCTTC
>NA|TRBV19|TRBJ1-5|NA
CASSRGDQPQHF
TGTGCCAGTAGTAGGGGGGATCAGCCCCAGCATTTT
>NA|TRBV10-2|TRBJ2-1|NA
CASSPGNEQFF
TGCGCCAGCAGTCCGGGGAATGAGCAGTTCTTC
>TRBD2|TRBV7-3|TRBJ2-1|NA
CASSRAGTKNNEQFF
TGTGCCAGCAGCCGAGCCGGGACTAAAAACAATGAGCAGTTCTTC
>NA|TRBV18|TRBJ2-7|NA
CASSPSITDYEQYF
TGTGCCAGCTCACCTTCGATAACAGATTACGAGCAGTACTTC
>TRBD1|TRBV28|TRBJ2-2|NA
CASRTGDMRAGELFF
TGTGCCAGCAGGACAGGGGATATGAGGGCCGGGGAGCTGTTTTTT
>NA|TRBV19|TRBJ1-1|NA
CASSRRGYGDTEAFF
TGTGCCTCCTCCCGGCGAGGGTATGGAGACACTGAAGCTTTCTTT
>NA|TRBV25-1|TRBJ1-2|NA
CASTRGNYGYTF
TGTGCCAGCACACGGGGTAACTATGGCTACACCTTC
>NA|TRBV9|TRBJ1-1|NA
CASRGQPNTEAFF
TGTGCCAGCAGAGGACAGCCGAACACTGAAGCTTTCTTT
>NA|TRBV4-3|TRBJ2-1|NA
CASSQDPQGSPYNEQFF
TGCGCCAGCAGCCAAGATCCACAGGGTAGTCCCTACAATGAGCAGTTCTTC
>TRBD1|TRBV18|TRBJ1-4|NA
CASSPPTTGGLSEKLFF
TGTGCCAGCTCACCACCGACGACAGGGGGATTGAGTGAAAAACTGTTTTTT
>TRBD1|TRBV6-1|TRBJ2-1|NA
CASSGQTGESYNEQFF
TGTGCCAGCAGTGGTCAGACAGGGGAATCCTACAATGAGCAGTTCTTC
>TRBD1|TRBV30|TRBJ1-1|NA
CAWTGGNTEAFF
TGTGCCTGGACAGGGGGCAACACTGAAGCTTTCTTT
>NA|TRBV28|TRBJ1-2|NA
CAGGQNYGYTF
TGTGCCGGAGGACAGAACTATGGCTACACCTTC
>NA|TRBV15|TRBJ1-4|NA
CATSMTLYGGEKLFF
TGTGCCACCAGCATGACTCTTTACGGCGGGGAAAAACTGTTTTTT
>TRBD2|TRBV19|TRBJ2-1|once
CASSSAGTSGSLSYNEQFF
TGTGCCAGTAGTTCAGCCGGGACTAGCGGGAGCCTCTCCTACAATGAGCAGTTCTTC
>NA|TRBV25-1|TRBJ1-4|NA
CASSARQDSQNEKLFF
TGTGCCAGCAGTGCCCGACAAGACAGCCAGAATGAAAAACTGTTTTTT